Detailed here is one T cell receptor (beta chain). The data belong to a study of blood T cell repertoires in COVID-19. The wider study: Material from acute and convalescent COVID-19 was sourced from the United States, Italy and Spain.

In germline, CDR1 is LNHDA, CDR2 SQIVND (reference sequence). V lost 2 bases and J lost 1; bases outside the gene matches: 3. CDR3 length: 17 residues. The assay was immunoSEQ multiplex PCR, and TCRdb's table has in-frame clones only and misses some. The table records about 290,000 clones, about 85% of them present only once. Input material: peripheral blood. This TCR was recovered from a woman aged 45-60 years with active or convalescent COVID-19. This chain uses TRBV19 with TRBJ2-6; 9 nucleotides line up with TRBD1. The CDR3 protein is CASSITGTGSGANVLTF. The DNA for the CDR3 is TGTGCCAGTAGTATAACCGGGACAGGGTCTGGGGCCAACGTCCTGACTTTC. Looking up the rest from reference TRBV19 and TRBJ2-6 gives the full variable domain: DGGITQSPKYLFRKEGQNVTLSCEQNLNHDAMYWYRQDPGQGLRLIYYSQIVNDFQKGDIAEGYSVSREKKESFPLTVTSAQKNPTAFYLCASSITGTGSGANVLTFGAGSRLTVL.